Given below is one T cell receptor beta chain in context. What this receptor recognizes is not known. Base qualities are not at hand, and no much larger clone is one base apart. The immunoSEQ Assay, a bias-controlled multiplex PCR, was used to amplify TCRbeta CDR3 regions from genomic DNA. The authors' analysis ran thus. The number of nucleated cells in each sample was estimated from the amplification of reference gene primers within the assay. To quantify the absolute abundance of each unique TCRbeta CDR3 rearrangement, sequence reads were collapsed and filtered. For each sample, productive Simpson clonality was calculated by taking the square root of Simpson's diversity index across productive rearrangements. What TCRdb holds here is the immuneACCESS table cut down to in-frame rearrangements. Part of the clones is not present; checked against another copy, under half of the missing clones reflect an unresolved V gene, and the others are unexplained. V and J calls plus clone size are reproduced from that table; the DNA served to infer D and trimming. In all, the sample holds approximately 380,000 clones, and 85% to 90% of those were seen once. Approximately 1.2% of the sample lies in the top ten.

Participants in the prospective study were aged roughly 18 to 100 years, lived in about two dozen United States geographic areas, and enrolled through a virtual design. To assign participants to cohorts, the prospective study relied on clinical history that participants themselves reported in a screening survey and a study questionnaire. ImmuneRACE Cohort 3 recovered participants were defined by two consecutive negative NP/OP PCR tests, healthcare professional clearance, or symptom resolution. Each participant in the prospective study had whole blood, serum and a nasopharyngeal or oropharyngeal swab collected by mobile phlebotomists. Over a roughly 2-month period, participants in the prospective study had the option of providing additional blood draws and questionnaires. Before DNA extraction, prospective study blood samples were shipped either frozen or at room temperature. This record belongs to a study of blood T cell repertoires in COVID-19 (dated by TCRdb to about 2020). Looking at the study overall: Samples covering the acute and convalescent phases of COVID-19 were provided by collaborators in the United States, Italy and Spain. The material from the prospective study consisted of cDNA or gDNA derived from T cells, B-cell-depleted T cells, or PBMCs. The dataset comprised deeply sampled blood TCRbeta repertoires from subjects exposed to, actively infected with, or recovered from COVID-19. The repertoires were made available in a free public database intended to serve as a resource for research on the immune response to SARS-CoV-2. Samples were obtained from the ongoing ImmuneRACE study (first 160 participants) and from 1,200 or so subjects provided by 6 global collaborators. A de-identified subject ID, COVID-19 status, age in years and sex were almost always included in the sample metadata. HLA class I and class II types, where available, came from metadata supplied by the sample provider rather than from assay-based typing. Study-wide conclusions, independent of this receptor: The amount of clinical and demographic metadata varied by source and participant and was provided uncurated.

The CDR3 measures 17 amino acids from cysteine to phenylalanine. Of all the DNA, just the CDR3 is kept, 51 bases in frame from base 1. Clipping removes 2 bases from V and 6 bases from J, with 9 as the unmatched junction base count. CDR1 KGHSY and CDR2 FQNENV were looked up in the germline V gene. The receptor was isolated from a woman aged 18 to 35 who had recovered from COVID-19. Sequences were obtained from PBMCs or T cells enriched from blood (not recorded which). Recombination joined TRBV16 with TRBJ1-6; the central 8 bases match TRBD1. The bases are TGTGCCAGCAGCCAAGGGAGCGGACAGGGAAGTAATTCACCCCTCCACTTT. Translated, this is CASSQGSGQGSNSPLHF.